Many counts were recorded for the clone carrying this TCR beta chain. As yet, its antigen is unknown. TCR beta cDNA came from approximately 540 ng total RNA, primed with a constant-region primer. Employing slightly modified ARM-PCR, three nested multiplex PCR rounds were run, and these gave rise to the TCR beta libraries. It was with TRBV1-TRBV30 forward primers and a C-beta reverse primer that the first two PCR rounds were run, at approximately 10 cycles each. One entry per CDR3 protein results from TCRdb running MiXCR on the multiplex PCR reads. The sample lists 300,000 to 350,000 distinct CDR3 sequences; nearly 60% were seen once. The data belong to a study of tumor-infiltrating lymphocytes in primary liver carcinoma. The wider study: These were node-negative, non-metastatic T1-T3 tumors of roughly 4 to 10 cm. Each of the samples returned roughly 3.65 to 7.5 million productive TCRbeta reads (a yield similar across tissue types).

Germline DNA was extracted too, while blood RNA derived from unsorted whole blood. Regarding the study as a whole: Tumors significantly exceeded blood in top-250-clone fraction (p = 0.039).

The CDR3 runs 15 residues. The V gene's germline CDR1 is SGHAT and CDR2 FQNNGV. Trimming took 4 bases from V and 2 from J; bases not matched to a gene: 8. The chain joins TRBV11-2 to TRBJ2-7, with TRBD2 matching over 7 bases. The sample was peripheral blood. The source is a woman aged 25 to 39 with primary liver carcinoma and hepatitis B virus infection. The CDR3 coding sequence is TGTGCCAGCAGCTCCCGACTTAGCGGGCCCTACGAGCAGTACTTC. Its protein is CASSSRLSGPYEQYF.